The 2 T cell receptor beta chains presented below share a single source sample, sequenced in a study of blood T cells in healthy people across ages. The second PCR ran 7 to 11 cycles with a sample-barcoded 5' primer and J-beta primers. From the 5' RACE reads, TCRdb called clonotypes with MiXCR, one entry per CDR3 protein. The sample has about 800,000 distinct CDR3 sequences, approximately 25% seen once; the top ten hold under 4.5%. Separately, the same data were catalogued under a study of T cells of mothers and their children.

Sequencing was performed on blood. The receptors shown here come from a boy aged 10-17 years in good health.

This rearrangement joins TRBV20-1 to TRBJ2-5, with 9 bases lining up with TRBD2. This CDR3 has 17 residues. With V trimmed by 1 base and J by 2 bases, 11 bases remained unmatched. Germline V gene sequence: CDR1 DFQATT, CDR2 SNEGSKA (reference sequence). DNA for the CDR3: TGCAGTGCTAGAGTTTTGGCGGGGGGGCCGAGACAAGAGACCCAGTACTTC. It yields the protein CSARVLAGGPRQETQYF.

CDR3 coding DNA: TGTGCCAGTAGTATTTGGGAAAATGAGCAGTTCTTC. Translation: CASSIWENEQFF. The chain combines TRBV19 with TRBJ2-5; D unclear. The J call could be wrong; TRBJ2-1 is a better fit for the DNA end. Germline V lookup: CDR1 LNHDA, CDR2 SQIVND (reference sequence). This CDR3 spans 12 amino acids.